This T cell receptor (beta chain) appears in the sequencing data of a study of OX40 agonist ivuxolimab in advanced cancers. The CDR3 has 14 amino acids. With V trimmed by 3 bases and J by 5 bases, 5 bases remained unmatched. Germline CDR1 is SGHAT and CDR2 is FQNNGV. Only in-frame clones appear in the TCRdb table, and some are missing; sequencing was by immunoSEQ multiplex PCR. The table lists roughly 150,000 clones, roughly 94% of them singletons. This clone was seen once. The sample was CD4+ or CD8+ T cells sorted from blood, taken in a trial of the OX40 agonist ivuxolimab. The receptor was derived from an adult with an advanced solid tumor such as melanoma, head and neck, liver or kidney cancer. The chain uses TRBV11-2 and TRBJ1-2, with 8 bases identical to TRBD1. The CDR3 is CASSFGQGWYGYTF. CDR3 coding DNA: TGTGCCAGCAGCTTCGGACAGGGATGGTATGGCTACACCTTC.